The T cell receptor (beta chain) under discussion was sequenced for a study of vaccination and CD4 T cells after COVID-19. As for the study in general: Timing of post-vaccine sample collection was a median roughly 66 days after dose two, with a range of 14 to 241.

Germline loops: CDR1 LNHDA, CDR2 SQIVND (reference sequence). The CDR3 has 12 residues. Regarding treatment: approximately 11-day PBMC culture with coronavirus spike peptide pools or control peptides (ViraFEST assay). Once peptide pools had expanded antigen-specific T cells, ViraFEST sequenced TCRs. Cultured CD4+ T-cell DNA underwent Oncomine TCR Beta short-read sequencing. Using its own MiXCR run on the PCR reads, TCRdb lists one record per CDR3 protein. This sample has 6,500 to 9,500 distinct CDR3 sequences, with around 59% found just once. Turning to this clonotype: What it binds is unknown. Its ends do not fully match the called genes, so a read error is possible.

The chain links TRBV19 to TRBJ1-2; maybe TRBD1 (6 bases). The sequencing sample was made of CD4+ T cells from blood, cultured in vitro. The sequence was collected from a human donor who had recovered from COVID-19. CDR3 sequence reads: CASSTGLDGNTF. CDR3 nucleotides: TGTGCCAGTAGCACAGGGTTGGATGGCAACACCTTC.